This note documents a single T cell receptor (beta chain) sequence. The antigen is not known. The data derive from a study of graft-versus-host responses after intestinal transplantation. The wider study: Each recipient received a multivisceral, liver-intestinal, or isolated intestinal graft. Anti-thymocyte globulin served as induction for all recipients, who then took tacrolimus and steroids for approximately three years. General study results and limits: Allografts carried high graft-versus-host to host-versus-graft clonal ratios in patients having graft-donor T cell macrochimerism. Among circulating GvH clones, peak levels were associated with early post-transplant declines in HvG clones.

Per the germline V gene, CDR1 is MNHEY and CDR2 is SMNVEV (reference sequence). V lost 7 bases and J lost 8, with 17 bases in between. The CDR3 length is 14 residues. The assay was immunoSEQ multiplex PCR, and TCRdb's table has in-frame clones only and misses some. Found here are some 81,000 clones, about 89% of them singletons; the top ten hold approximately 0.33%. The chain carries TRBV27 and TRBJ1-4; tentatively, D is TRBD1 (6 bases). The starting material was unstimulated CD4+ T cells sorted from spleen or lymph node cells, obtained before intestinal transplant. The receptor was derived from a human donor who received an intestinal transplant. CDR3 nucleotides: TGTGCCAGCACTAAACAGGGATTCGCAGAAAAACTGTTTTTT. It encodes CASTKQGFAEKLFF. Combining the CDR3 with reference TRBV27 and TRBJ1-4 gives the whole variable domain EAQVTQNPRYLITVTGKKLTVTCSQNMNHEYMSWYRQDPGLGLRQIYYSMNVEVTDKGDVPEGYKVSRKEKRNFPLILESPSPNQTSLYFCASTKQGFAEKLFFGSGTQLSVL.